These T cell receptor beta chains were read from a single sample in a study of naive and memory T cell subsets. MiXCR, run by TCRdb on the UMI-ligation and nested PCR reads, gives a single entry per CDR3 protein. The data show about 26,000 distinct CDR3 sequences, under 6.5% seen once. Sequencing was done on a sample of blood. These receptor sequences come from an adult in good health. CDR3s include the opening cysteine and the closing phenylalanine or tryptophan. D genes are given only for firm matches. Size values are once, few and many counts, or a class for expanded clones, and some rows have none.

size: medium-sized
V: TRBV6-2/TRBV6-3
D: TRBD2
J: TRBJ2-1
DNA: TGTGCCAGCACCCCACTAGCGGGAGGGCCTGGTGAGCAGTTCTTC
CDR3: CASTPLAGGPGEQFF

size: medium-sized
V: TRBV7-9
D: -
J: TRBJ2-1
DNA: TGTGCCAGCAGCCCCGTACTAGGAGAGGCTAATAATGAGCAGTTCTTC
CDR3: CASSPVLGEANNEQFF

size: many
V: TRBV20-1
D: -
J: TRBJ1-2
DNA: TGCAGTGCTAGAGGTGTAGAGACAGTCAACTATGGCTACACCTTC
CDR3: CSARGVETVNYGYTF

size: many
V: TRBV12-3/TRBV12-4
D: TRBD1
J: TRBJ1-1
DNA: TGTGCCAGCAGTTTGAGACAGGGCGGGGAAGCTTTCTTT
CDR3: CASSLRQGGEAFF

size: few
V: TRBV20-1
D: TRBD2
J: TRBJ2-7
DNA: TGCAGTGCTAGAGATCGGGGCGGGAGTCTTCACGAGCAGTACTTC
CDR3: CSARDRGGSLHEQYF

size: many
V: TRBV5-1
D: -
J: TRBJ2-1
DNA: TGCGCCAGCAGCTTGGGACAGAGCTCCTACAATGAGCAGTTCTTC
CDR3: CASSLGQSSYNEQFF

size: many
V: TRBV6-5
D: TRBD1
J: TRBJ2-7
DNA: TGTGCCAGCAGTTACTCGACAGGGTTCTCCTACGAGCAGTACTTC
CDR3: CASSYSTGFSYEQYF

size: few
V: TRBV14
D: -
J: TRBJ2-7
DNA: TGTGCCAGCAGCCAAGGGCTACCCCCCTACGAGCAGTACTTC
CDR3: CASSQGLPPYEQYF

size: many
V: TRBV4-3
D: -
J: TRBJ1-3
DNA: TGCGCCAGCAGCCACACATCGAGCTCTGGAAACACCATATATTTT
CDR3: CASSHTSSSGNTIYF

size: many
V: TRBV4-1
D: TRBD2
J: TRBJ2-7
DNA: TGCGCCAGCAGCCAAGAGTCTAGCGGGAGGGCATACGAGCAGTACTTC
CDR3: CASSQESSGRAYEQYF

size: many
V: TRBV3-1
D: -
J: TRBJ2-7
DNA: TGTGCCAGCAGCCAAACATCAGGGTTCTACGAGCAGTACTTC
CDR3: CASSQTSGFYEQYF

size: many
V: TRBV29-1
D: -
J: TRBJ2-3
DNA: TGCAGCGTTGAAGATTTACTAGCTGGGCGACTATCCGCCCCAGATACGCAGTATTTT
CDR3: CSVEDLLAGRLSAPDTQYF

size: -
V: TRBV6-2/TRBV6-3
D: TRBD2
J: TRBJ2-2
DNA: TGTGCCAGCAGCTACCACAGCTTGGGACTAGTGCCATACACCGGGGAGCTGTTTTTT
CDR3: CASSYHSLGLVPYTGELFF

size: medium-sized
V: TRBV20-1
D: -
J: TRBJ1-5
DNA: TGCAGTGCTAGAGAGGGAGTGATTAGCAATCAGCCCCAGCATTTT
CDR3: CSAREGVISNQPQHF

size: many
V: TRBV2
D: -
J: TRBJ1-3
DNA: TGTGCCAGCAGTGAAGGGCGTACTGGAAACACCATATATTTT
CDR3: CASSEGRTGNTIYF

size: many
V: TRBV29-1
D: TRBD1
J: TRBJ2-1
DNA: TGCAGCGCAGGGACAGGGGGTTACAATGAGCAGTTCTTC
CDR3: CSAGTGGYNEQFF

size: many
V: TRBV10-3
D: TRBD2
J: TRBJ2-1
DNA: TGTGCCATCAGTGATTCGGGACTAGCGGGCTACAATGAGCAGTTCTTC
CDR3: CAISDSGLAGYNEQFF

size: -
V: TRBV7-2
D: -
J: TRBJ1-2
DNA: TGTGCCAGCAGTCCCGGTTCCTATGGCTACACCTTC
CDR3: CASSPGSYGYTF

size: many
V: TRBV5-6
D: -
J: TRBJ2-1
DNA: TGTGCCAGCAGCTTAGCCCTCCACAATGAGCAGTTCTTC
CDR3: CASSLALHNEQFF

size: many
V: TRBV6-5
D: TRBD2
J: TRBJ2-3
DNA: TGTGCCAGCAGTTTACTAGCGGGGGACACAGATACGCAGTATTTT
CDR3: CASSLLAGDTDTQYF

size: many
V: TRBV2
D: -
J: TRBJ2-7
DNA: TGTGCCAGCCTAGAGTTTTCCGAGCAGTACTTC
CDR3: CASLEFSEQYF

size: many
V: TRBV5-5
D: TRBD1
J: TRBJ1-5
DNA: TGTGCCAGCAGCTTCGATGGGACAGGGGAACAGCCCCAGCATTTT
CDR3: CASSFDGTGEQPQHF

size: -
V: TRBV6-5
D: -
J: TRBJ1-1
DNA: TGTGCCAGCAGTCCCGCGGGGGGTCCCACTGAAGCTTTCTTT
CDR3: CASSPAGGPTEAFF

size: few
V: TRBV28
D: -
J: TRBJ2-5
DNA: TGTGCCAGCAGTTTCCGCCGGTACCAAGAGACCCAGTACTTC
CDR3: CASSFRRYQETQYF

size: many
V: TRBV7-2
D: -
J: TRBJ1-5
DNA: TGTGCCAGCAGCTTAGGCCCTCACAAGGGTGGGCAGCCCCAGCATTTT
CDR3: CASSLGPHKGGQPQHF

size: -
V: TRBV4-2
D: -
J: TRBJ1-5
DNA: TGTGCCAGCAGCCTCTTCGGCAGGGGAGTTGGGAATCAGCCCCAGCATTTT
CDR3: CASSLFGRGVGNQPQHF

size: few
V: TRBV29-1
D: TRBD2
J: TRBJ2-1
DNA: TGCAGCGTTGATGGGACTAGCGGGAGAAGTGAGCAGTTCTTC
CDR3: CSVDGTSGRSEQFF

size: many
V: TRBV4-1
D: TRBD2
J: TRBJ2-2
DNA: TGCGCCAGCAGCCAAGACCGGCGGGGGTACACCGGGGAGCTGTTTTTT
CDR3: CASSQDRRGYTGELFF

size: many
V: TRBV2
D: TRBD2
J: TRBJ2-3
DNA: TGTGCCAGCAGAGAGAGCGGGAGGACTCTCGCAGATACGCAGTATTTT
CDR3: CASRESGRTLADTQYF

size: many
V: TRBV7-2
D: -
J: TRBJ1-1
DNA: TGTGCCAGCAGCCACCGAACAACTACCATTATACAGCCTGAAGCTTTCTTT
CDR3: CASSHRTTTIIQPEAFF

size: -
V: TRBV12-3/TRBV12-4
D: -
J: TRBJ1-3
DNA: TGTGCCAGCAGTTTAGCAACTAATCTGGGAAACACCATATATTTT
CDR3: CASSLATNLGNTIYF

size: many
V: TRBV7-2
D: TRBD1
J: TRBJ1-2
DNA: TGTGCCAGCAATCCCGGGGACAGGGCGTTTATGGACTATGGCTACACCTTC
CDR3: CASNPGDRAFMDYGYTF

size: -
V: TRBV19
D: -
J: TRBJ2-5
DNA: TGTGCCAGTACCTTGAGGGGGGCCCAATGCCAAGAGACCCAGTACTTC
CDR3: CASTLRGAQCQETQYF

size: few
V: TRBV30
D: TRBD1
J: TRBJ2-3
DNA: TGTGCCTGGAGTGTAGGGGGCGCGGGTTTTGCAGATACGCAGTATTTT
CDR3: CAWSVGGAGFADTQYF

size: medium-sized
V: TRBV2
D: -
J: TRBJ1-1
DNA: TGTGCCAGCAGTTTCGGCTCGAACACTGAAGCTTTCTTT
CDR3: CASSFGSNTEAFF

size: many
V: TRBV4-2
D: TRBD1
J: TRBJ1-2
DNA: TGTGCCAGCAGCCCAGACAGGGGTAAAGCTAACTATGGCTACACCTTC
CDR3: CASSPDRGKANYGYTF

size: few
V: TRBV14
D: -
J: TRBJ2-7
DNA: TGTGCCAGCAGCCAGGCGGGCGGGACCCAGCAGTACTTC
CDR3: CASSQAGGTQQYF